The 19 T cell receptor beta chains below were found in one sample sequenced in a study of cytomegalovirus exposure and HLA in healthy donors. Primers included in the PCR were 60 Vbeta and 13 Jbeta primers. Generated by immunoSEQ multiplex PCR, the TCRdb table keeps only in-frame clones and is missing some. In the table there are about 120,000 clones, 81% of which are singletons. Sequenced sample: PBMCs. All receptors come from a man between 18 and 35 years old in good health and CMV-seropositive.

About this clone: The sample has other DNA sequences that encode this CDR3 too. J is TRBJ1-5 and V is TRBV7-2; weak D call: TRBD1 (6 bases). The germline V gene has CDR1 SGHTA and CDR2 FQGNSA. This CDR3 comprises 13 residues. Trimming took off 2 bases at V and 4 bases at J, with 6 bases between the two ends. The CDR3 protein is CASSLRGNQPQHF. DNA of the CDR3: TGTGCCAGCAGCTTAAGGGGGAATCAGCCCCAGCATTTT.

The rearrangement uses TRBV6-1 and TRBJ2-7; 7 bases line up with TRBD1. V shed 11 bases and J 1 base; nucleotides not matched to a gene: 11. The CDR3 has 14 residues. The germline V gene has CDR1 MNHNS and CDR2 SASEGT. DNA of the CDR3: TGTGCCTCCCAGACCCACAGGGGTTCCTACGAGCAGTACTTC. This codes for CASQTHRGSYEQYF.

This rearrangement joins TRBV14 to TRBJ2-7, with 13 bases matching TRBD2. There are 15 residues in the CDR3. After removal of 1 base from V and 6 bases from J, the junction contained 3 bases not matched to a gene. Germline V gene sequence: CDR1 SGHDN, CDR2 FVKESK. In DNA, the CDR3 is TGTGCCAGCAGCCAAGGCGGACTAGCGGGAGCCGAGCAGTACTTC. This sequence encodes CASSQGGLAGAEQYF.

This chain joins TRBV9 and TRBJ1-1; perhaps TRBD1 as D (5 bases). The CDR3 contains 16 residues. Germline CDR1 and CDR2: SGDLS and YYNGEE. V lost 1 base and J lost 0, with 13 bases in between. The CDR3 loop is CASSVYKTEMNTEAFF. The DNA for the CDR3 is TGTGCCAGCAGCGTATACAAGACAGAGATGAACACTGAAGCTTTCTTT.

This chain's CDR3 is CASSLSGTREETQYF. The CDR3 nucleotides are TGCGCCAGCAGCCTCTCGGGGACTAGGGAAGAGACCCAGTACTTC. The chain employs TRBV4-3 and TRBJ2-5, with TRBD2 matching over 8 bases. V shed 4 bases and J 3 bases; nucleotides not matched to a gene: 7. This CDR3 is 15 amino acids long. Germline CDR1 reads LGHNA; CDR2 reads YSLEER.

This chain uses TRBV29-1 with TRBJ2-2, with a tentative D call TRBD1 (6 bases). The CDR3 consists of 14 residues. Trimming shortened V by 1 base and J by 7 bases, and 13 bases separated the two germline ends. Germline-derived CDR1 and CDR2 are SQVTM and ANQGSEA. CDR3 protein: CSVEVNPGVGELFF. For the CDR3, the DNA is TGCAGCGTTGAAGTGAATCCAGGGGTCGGGGAGCTGTTTTTT.

The chain employs TRBV5-4 and TRBJ1-1; 11 bases align to TRBD1. With V trimmed by 4 bases and J by 11 bases, 16 bases remained unmatched. The germline V gene has CDR1 SGHNT and CDR2 YYREEE (reference sequence). The CDR3 has 16 amino acids. The CDR3 is CASSQSRTGGASLAFF. DNA of the CDR3: TGTGCCAGCAGCCAGTCAAGGACAGGGGGCGCGAGTTTGGCTTTCTTT.

V is TRBV9 and J is TRBJ2-2; TRBD2 agrees at 7 bases. V lost 0 bases and J lost 5; bases outside the gene matches: 1. CDR3 length equals 14 residues. Germline V gene sequence: CDR1 SGDLS, CDR2 YYNGEE. CDR3 nucleotides: TGTGCCAGCAGCGTAGCGGGAGGTACCGGGGAGCTGTTTTTT. This codes for CASSVAGGTGELFF.

The chain joins TRBV7-2 to TRBJ2-2; 8 bases are shared with TRBD1. Trimming took 4 bases from V and 3 from J; bases not matched to a gene: 4. The germline gives CDR1 SGHTA, CDR2 FQGNSA. The CDR3 consists of 15 residues. Written as DNA, the CDR3 is TGTGCCAGCAGCTACGCAGGGGGCCACACCGGGGAGCTGTTTTTT. This codes for CASSYAGGHTGELFF.

The chain combines TRBV7-9 with TRBJ1-1, with 8 bases that match TRBD1. Germline V gene data show CDR1 as SEHNR and CDR2 as FQNEAQ (reference sequence). V lost 5 bases to trimming and J lost 5 bases; unmatched junction nucleotides: 7. This CDR3 has 14 residues. The chain's CDR3 is CASSTTGVGTEAFF. In nucleotides, the CDR3 is TGTGCCAGCAGCACGACAGGGGTTGGGACTGAAGCTTTCTTT.

The CDR3 loop is CASSYGLAQETQYF. In DNA form, the CDR3 reads TGTGCCAGCAGTTACGGACTAGCCCAAGAGACCCAGTACTTC. The chain employs TRBV6-5 and TRBJ2-5; 8 positions match TRBD2. The germline V gene has CDR1 MNHEY and CDR2 SVGAGI. The CDR3 extends over 14 amino acids. J lost 1 base, V lost 2 bases, and 0 bases had no gene match.

The rearrangement uses TRBV7-2 and TRBJ2-5; 7 bases map to TRBD2. The germline CDR1 and CDR2 sequences are SGHTA and FQGNSA. V lost 5 bases to trimming and J lost 5 bases; unmatched junction nucleotides: 8. CDR3 size: 14 residues. In nucleotides, the CDR3 is TGTGCCAGCAGCCTTCTGGGAGGGGACGAGACCCAGTACTTC. Its protein product is CASSLLGGDETQYF.

This chain joins TRBV4-3 and TRBJ1-4, with 8 bases that match TRBD1. Germline assignment: CDR1 LGHNA and CDR2 YSLEER. V dropped 4 bases and J dropped 2; count of bases not matched to a gene: 6. The CDR3 extends over 16 amino acids. Written as DNA, the CDR3 is TGCGCCAGCAGCCCCCGGACAGGGAGCACTAATGAAAAACTGTTTTTT. Translating it yields CASSPRTGSTNEKLFF.

This chain uses TRBV5-1 with TRBJ2-1; 13 bases fit TRBD2. Germline-derived CDR1 and CDR2 are SGHRS and YFSETQ. V shed 1 base and J 8 bases; nucleotides not matched to a gene: 9. The CDR3 runs 17 residues. The CDR3 DNA follows: TGCGCCAGCAGCTTGAGCGGGACTAGCGGGATCGTCGATGAGCAGTTCTTC. Protein: CASSLSGTSGIVDEQFF.

The chain is built from TRBV2 and TRBJ1-4, with a possible D match to TRBD1 (5 bases). Germline-derived CDR1 and CDR2 are SNHLY and FYNNEI. The CDR3 loop spans 13 amino acids. V was shortened by 8 bases and J by 3 bases, with 10 bases between the two germline ends. CDR3 amino acids: CASLQGPNEKLFF. The CDR3 nucleotides read TGTGCCAGCCTCCAGGGTCCTAATGAAAAACTGTTTTTT. The variable domain in full, with the rest retrieved from reference TRBV2 and TRBJ1-4, is EPEVTQTPSHQVTQMGQEVILRCVPISNHLYFYWYRQILGQKVEFLVSFYNNEISEKSEIFDDQFSVERPDGSNFTLKIRSTKLEDSAMYFCASLQGPNEKLFFGSGTQLSVL.

The chain has TRBV6-6 and TRBJ2-5, with D maybe TRBD1 (7 bases). V dropped 2 bases and J dropped 11 bases, with 24 bases sitting between them. The germline V gene has CDR1 MNHNY and CDR2 SVGAGI (reference sequence). This CDR3 spans 16 amino acids. CDR3: CASSYAGQPDFGKQYF. The CDR3 DNA reads TGTGCCAGCAGTTACGCGGGACAGCCGGACTTTGGCAAGCAGTACTTC.

The chain recombines TRBV6-1 with TRBJ1-1; no clear D. Germline V CDR1 and CDR2: MNHNS, SASEGT. This CDR3 has 13 residues. Trimming left V 5 bases short and J 0 bases short, with 7 bases between. The CDR3 sequence: CASSTTVNTEAFF. CDR3 bases: TGTGCCAGCAGTACCACAGTGAACACTGAAGCTTTCTTT.

The chain employs TRBV4-1 and TRBJ2-5; TRBD2 matches at 9 bases. This CDR3 contains 17 residues. From germline, CDR1 is MGHRA and CDR2 YSYEKL. V lost 0 bases, J lost 5 bases, and 10 bases stayed unmatched. CDR3 in amino acids: CASSQDEGGRARETQYF. The CDR3 DNA reads as TGCGCCAGCAGCCAAGATGAGGGCGGGAGGGCCCGCGAGACCCAGTACTTC.

This chain links TRBV30 with TRBJ1-6; perhaps TRBD1 as D (6 bases). Trimming removed 5 bases at V and 0 bases at J, with 14 bases between. The CDR3 spans 16 residues. Germline CDR1 and CDR2: GTSNPN and SVGIG (reference sequence). CDR3 residues: CAWELRGPSYNSPLHF. The CDR3 nucleotides are TGTGCCTGGGAACTCAGGGGACCCTCCTATAATTCACCCCTCCACTTT.